This T cell receptor beta chain came from a study of OX40 agonist ivuxolimab in advanced cancers. Study overall: At 0.01 to 10 mg/kg, ivuxolimab was administered intravenously to patients every 2 weeks. Study outcomes and limitations: Within 6 weeks, CD4+ and CD8+ blood T cells expanded clonally at 0.1 to 3.0 mg/kg. Compared with CD4+, CD8+ T cells on average had more expanded clones.

Method: immunoSEQ multiplex PCR; TCRdb's copy keeps in-frame clones and lacks some. The sample consists of tens of thousands of clones, 85% of them appearing once. This clone has more than one count but fewer than ten. Its antigen is undetermined. The CDR3 runs to 19 residues. Germline CDR1 MDHEN, CDR2 SYDVKM. The germline V and J ends were trimmed by 6 bases and 4 bases, with 28 bases remaining between them. This sequence joins TRBV28 and TRBJ2-1, with D tentatively TRBD1 (6 bases). The receptor comes from an adult with an advanced solid tumor such as melanoma, head and neck, liver or kidney cancer. The material was CD4+ or CD8+ T cells sorted from blood, obtained in a trial of the OX40 agonist ivuxolimab. The chain's CDR3 is CASSSTLGAQGWTYNEQFF. In nucleotides, the CDR3 is TGTGCCAGCAGCTCAACCCTGGGGGCGCAAGGTTGGACATACAATGAGCAGTTCTTC.